The clone carrying this T cell receptor beta chain has at least ten counts. Its cognate antigen is unknown. Deletions cut 0 bases from V and 0 bases from J, with 13 bases between. The germline V gene encodes CDR1 KGHDR and CDR2 SFDVKD. This CDR3 contains 18 residues. The source of the sample is a study of T cells in Graves' hyperthyroidism and ophthalmopathy. Background on the study: Peripheral blood draws took place at initial diagnosis, ahead of any treatment.

What was amplified from RNA transcripts were TCR beta CDR3 regions. The HTBI set primed first-round TCR CDR3 RT-PCR. Via MiXCR, TCRdb re-called the multiplex PCR reads, giving one row per CDR3 protein. The repertoire consists of under 400,000 distinct CDR3 sequences, with 20% to 25% occurring once and the leading ten covering around 45%. Whole-study findings and limits: It was a median approximately 6.9 months before onset that the model predicted ophthalmopathy.

The sequencing sample was made of blood. The clonotype originates from a woman aged 45-59 years with Graves' hyperthyroidism. The rearrangement uses TRBV24-1 and TRBJ2-2, with a possible D match to TRBD1 (6 bases). The CDR3 DNA follows: TGTGCCACCAGTGATTTGCGAGCCGGGACACCGAACACCGGGGAGCTGTTTTTT. It codes for CATSDLRAGTPNTGELFF.